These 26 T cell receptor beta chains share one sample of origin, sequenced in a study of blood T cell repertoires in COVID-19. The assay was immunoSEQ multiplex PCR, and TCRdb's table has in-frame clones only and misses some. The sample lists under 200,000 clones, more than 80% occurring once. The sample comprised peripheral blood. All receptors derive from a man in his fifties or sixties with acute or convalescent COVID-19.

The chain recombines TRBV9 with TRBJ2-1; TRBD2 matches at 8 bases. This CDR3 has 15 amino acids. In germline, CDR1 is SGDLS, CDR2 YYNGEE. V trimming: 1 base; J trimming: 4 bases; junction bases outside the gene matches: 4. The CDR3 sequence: CASSVISGSYNEQFF. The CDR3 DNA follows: TGTGCCAGCAGCGTAATAAGCGGGAGTTACAATGAGCAGTTCTTC.

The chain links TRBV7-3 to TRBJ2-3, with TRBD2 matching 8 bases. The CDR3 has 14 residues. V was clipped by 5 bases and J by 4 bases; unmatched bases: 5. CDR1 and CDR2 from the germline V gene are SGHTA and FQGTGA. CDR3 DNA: TGTGCCAGCAGCCTCGCGGGGGGCTCAGATACGCAGTATTTT. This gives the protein CASSLAGGSDTQYF.

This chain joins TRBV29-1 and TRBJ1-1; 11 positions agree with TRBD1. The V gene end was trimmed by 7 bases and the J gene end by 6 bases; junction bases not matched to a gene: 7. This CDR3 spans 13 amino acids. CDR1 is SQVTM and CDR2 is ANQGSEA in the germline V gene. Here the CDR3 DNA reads TGCAGCGCGCGGACAGGGGGCGCATCTGAAGCTTTCTTT. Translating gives CSARTGGASEAFF.

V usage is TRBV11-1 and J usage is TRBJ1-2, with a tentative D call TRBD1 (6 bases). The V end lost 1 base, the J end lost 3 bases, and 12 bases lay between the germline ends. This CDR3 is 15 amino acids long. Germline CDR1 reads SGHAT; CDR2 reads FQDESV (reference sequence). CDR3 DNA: TGTGCCAGCAGCTTAGAGGACAGTGGGTACTATGGCTACACCTTC. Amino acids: CASSLEDSGYYGYTF. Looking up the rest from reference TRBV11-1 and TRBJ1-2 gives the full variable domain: EAEVAQSPRYKITEKSQAVAFWCDPISGHATLYWYRQILGQGPELLVQFQDESVVDDSQLPKDRFSAERLKGVDSTLKIQPAELGDSAMYLCASSLEDSGYYGYTFGSGTRLTVV.

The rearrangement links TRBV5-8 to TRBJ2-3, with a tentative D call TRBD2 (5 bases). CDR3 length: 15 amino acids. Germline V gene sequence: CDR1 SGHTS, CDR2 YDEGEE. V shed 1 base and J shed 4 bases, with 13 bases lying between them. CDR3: CASSLYGMIPDTQYF. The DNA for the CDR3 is TGTGCCAGCAGCTTGTACGGGATGATCCCAGATACGCAGTATTTT.

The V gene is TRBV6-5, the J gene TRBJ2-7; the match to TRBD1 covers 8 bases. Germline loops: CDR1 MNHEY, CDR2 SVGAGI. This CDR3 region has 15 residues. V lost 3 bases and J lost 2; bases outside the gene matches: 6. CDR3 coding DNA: TGTGCCAGCAGTTATGGGACAGGCGTACCCTACGAGCAGTACTTC. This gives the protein CASSYGTGVPYEQYF.

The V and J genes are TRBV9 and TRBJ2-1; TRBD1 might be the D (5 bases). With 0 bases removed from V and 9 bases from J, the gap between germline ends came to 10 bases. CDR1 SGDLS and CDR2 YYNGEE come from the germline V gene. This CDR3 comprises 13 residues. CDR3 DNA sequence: TGTGCCAGCAGCGTAGAGCAGGGTGGTGAGCAGTTCTTC. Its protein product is CASSVEQGGEQFF.

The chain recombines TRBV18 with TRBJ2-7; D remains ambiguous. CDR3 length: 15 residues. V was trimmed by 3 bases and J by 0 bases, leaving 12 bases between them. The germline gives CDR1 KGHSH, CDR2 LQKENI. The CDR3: CASSPNERSSYEQYF. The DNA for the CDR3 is TGTGCCAGCTCACCGAATGAGCGTTCCTCCTACGAGCAGTACTTC.

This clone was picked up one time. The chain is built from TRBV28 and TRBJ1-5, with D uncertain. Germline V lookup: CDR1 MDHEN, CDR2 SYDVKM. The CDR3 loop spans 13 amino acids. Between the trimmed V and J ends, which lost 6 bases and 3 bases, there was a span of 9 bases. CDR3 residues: CASRPTLNQPQHF. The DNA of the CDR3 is TGTGCCAGCAGGCCAACTCTCAATCAGCCCCAGCATTTT.

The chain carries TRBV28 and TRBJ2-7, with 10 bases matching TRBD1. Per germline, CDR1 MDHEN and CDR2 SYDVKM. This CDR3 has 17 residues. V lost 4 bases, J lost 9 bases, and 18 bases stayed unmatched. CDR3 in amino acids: CASSSGTGAGGLKGQYV. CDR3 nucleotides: TGTGCCAGCAGTTCGGGGACAGGGGCCGGCGGACTGAAGGGGCAGTACGTC.

The CDR3 loop is CSVTRTSSYEQYF. Here the CDR3 DNA reads TGCAGCGTTACTAGGACTAGCTCCTACGAGCAGTACTTC. This chain connects TRBV29-1 to TRBJ2-7; 7 bases agree with TRBD2. This CDR3 contains 13 residues. Germline V gene lookup returns CDR1 SQVTM and CDR2 ANQGSEA. The junction had 4 bases not matched to a gene; V was cut back by 5 bases and J by 0 bases.

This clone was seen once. CDR3 amino acids: CASSRQVDSPLHF. CDR3 bases: TGCGCCAGCTCGCGCCAGGTCGATTCACCCCTCCACTTT. The V call is TRBV10-1, the J call TRBJ1-6; D gene unclear. The V end lost 8 bases, the J end lost 8 bases, and 13 bases lay between the germline ends. The CDR3 loop spans 13 amino acids. The germline V gene encodes CDR1 WNHNN and CDR2 SYGVQD (reference sequence).

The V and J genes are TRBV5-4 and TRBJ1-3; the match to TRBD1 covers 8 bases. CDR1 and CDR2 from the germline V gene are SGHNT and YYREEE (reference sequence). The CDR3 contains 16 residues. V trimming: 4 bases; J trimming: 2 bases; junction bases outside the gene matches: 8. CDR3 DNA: TGTGCCAGCAGCCCGGACAGGGTTTTCGCTGGAAACACCATATATTTT. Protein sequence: CASSPDRVFAGNTIYF.

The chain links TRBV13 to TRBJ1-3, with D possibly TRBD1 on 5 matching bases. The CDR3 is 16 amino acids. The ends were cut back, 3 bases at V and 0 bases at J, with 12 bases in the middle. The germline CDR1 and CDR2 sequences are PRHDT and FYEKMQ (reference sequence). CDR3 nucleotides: TGTGCCAGCAGCTTGGGGGAGGGCCCCTCTGGAAACACCATATATTTT. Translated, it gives CASSLGEGPSGNTIYF.

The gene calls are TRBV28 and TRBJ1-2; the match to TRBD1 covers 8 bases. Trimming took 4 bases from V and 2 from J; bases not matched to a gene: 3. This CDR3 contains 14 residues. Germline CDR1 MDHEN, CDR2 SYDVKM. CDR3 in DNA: TGTGCCAGCAGTTCTACAGGGGGGAACTATGGCTACACCTTC. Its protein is CASSSTGGNYGYTF.

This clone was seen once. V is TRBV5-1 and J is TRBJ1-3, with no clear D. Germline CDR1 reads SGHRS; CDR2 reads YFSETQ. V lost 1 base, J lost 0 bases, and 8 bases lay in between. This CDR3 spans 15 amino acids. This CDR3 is CASSLFSSSGNTIYF. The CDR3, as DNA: TGCGCCAGCAGCTTGTTTTCCAGCTCTGGAAACACCATATATTTT.

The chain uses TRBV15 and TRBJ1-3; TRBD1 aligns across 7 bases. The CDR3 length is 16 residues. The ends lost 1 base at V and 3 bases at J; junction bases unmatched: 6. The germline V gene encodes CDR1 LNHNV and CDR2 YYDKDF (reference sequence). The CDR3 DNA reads TGTGCCACCAGCAGAGGTGGACAGGTCAGTGGAAACACCATATATTTT. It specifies CATSRGGQVSGNTIYF.

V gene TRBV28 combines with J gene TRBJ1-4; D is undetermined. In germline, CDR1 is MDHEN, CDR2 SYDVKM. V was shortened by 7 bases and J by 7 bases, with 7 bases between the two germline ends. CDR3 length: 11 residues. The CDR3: CASIGGEKLFF. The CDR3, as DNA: TGTGCCAGCATTGGAGGTGAAAAACTGTTTTTT.

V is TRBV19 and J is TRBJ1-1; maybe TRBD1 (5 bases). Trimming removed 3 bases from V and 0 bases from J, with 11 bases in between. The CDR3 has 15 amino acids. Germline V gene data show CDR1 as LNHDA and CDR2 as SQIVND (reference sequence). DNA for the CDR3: TGTGCCAGTAGTATTAGGGGTGAGATGAACACTGAAGCTTTCTTT. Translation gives CASSIRGEMNTEAFF.

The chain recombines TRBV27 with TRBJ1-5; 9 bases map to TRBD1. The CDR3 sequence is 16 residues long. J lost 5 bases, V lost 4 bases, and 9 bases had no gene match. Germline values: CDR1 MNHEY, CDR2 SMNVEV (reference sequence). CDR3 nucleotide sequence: TGTGCCAGCAGTTCCGCCGGGACAGGGATTGATCAGCCCCAGCATTTT. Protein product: CASSSAGTGIDQPQHF.

CDR3 in DNA: TGTGCCAGCTCACGAACGGGACAGGGGGCCACCTACGAGCAGTACTTC. Amino acid sequence: CASSRTGQGATYEQYF. The chain joins TRBV18 to TRBJ2-7; 12 nucleotides agree with TRBD1. Unmatched junction bases numbered 6, after V lost 4 bases and J lost 2 bases. Germline V gives CDR1 KGHSH, CDR2 LQKENI. The CDR3 has 16 amino acids. The full variable domain, completed using reference TRBV18 and TRBJ2-7, is NAGVMQNPRHLVRRRGQEARLRCSPMKGHSHVYWYRQLPEEGLKFMVYLQKENIIDESGMPKERFSAEFPKEGPSILRIQQVVRGDSAAYFCASSRTGQGATYEQYFGPGTRLTVT.

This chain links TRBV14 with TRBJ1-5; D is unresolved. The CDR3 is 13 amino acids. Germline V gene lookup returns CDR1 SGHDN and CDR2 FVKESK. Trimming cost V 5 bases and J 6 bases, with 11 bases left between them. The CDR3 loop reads CASSSPVRQPQHF. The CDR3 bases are TGTGCCAGCAGCTCCCCCGTGCGTCAGCCCCAGCATTTT.

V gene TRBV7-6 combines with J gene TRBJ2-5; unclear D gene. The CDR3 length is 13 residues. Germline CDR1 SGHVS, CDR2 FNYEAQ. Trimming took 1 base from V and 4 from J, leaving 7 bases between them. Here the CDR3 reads CASSLGRGETQYF. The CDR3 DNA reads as TGTGCCAGCAGCTTAGGCAGAGGAGAGACCCAGTACTTC.

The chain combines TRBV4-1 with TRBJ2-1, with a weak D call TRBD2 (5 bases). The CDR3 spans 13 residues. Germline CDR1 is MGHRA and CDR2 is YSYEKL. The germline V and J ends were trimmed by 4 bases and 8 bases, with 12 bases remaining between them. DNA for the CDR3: TGCGCCAGCAGCCCAGGACTCCGCGATGAGCAGTTCTTC. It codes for CASSPGLRDEQFF.

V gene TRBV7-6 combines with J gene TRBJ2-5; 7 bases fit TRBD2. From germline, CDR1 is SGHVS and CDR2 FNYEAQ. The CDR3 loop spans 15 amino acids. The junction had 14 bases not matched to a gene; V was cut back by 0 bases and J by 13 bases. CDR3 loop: CASSLAGLAGNPGYF. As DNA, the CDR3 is TGTGCCAGCAGCTTAGCTGGATTAGCGGGCAACCCCGGGTACTTC.

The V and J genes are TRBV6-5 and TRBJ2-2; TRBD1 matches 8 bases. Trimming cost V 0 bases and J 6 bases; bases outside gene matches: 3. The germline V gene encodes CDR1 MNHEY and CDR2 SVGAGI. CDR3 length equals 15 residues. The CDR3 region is CASSYSETGAGELFF. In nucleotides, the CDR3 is TGTGCCAGCAGTTACTCAGAGACAGGGGCCGGGGAGCTGTTTTTT.